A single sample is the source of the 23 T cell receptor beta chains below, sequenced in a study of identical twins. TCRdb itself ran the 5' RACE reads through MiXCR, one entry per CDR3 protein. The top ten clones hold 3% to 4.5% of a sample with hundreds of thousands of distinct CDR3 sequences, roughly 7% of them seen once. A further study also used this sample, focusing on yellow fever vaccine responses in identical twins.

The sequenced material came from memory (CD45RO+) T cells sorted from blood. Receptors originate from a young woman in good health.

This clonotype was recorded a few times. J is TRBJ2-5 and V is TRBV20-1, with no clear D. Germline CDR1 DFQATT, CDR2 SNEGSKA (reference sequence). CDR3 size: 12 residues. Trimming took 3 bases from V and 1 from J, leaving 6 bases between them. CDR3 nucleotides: TGCAGTGCTAGGCCTCTCCAAGAGACCCAGTACTTC. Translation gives CSARPLQETQYF.

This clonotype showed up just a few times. The CDR3, as DNA: TGTGCCAGCAGTGAAGAGGCAAATTCACCCCTCCACTTT. Its protein is CASSEEANSPLHF. The chain is built from TRBV2 and TRBJ1-6; no reliable D call. The CDR3 has 13 amino acids. V was clipped by 1 base and J by 7 bases, with 5 bases between them. CDR1 is SNHLY, CDR2 FYNNEI, per germline.

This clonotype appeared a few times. The CDR3 region is CSAGQIAGVGNEQFF. CDR3 sequence (DNA): TGCAGTGCTGGACAAATAGCGGGAGTGGGAAATGAGCAGTTCTTC. V is TRBV20-1 and J is TRBJ2-1, with 9 bases fitting TRBD2. Germline V lookup: CDR1 DFQATT, CDR2 SNEGSKA (reference sequence). V shed 5 bases and J 7 bases; nucleotides not matched to a gene: 12. The CDR3 covers 15 residues.

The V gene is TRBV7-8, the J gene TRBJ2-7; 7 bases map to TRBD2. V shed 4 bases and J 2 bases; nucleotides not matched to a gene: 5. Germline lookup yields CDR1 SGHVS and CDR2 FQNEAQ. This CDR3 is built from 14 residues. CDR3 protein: CASSSSAGTYEQYV. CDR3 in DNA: TGTGCCAGCAGCTCCTCAGCGGGAACCTACGAGCAGTACGTC.

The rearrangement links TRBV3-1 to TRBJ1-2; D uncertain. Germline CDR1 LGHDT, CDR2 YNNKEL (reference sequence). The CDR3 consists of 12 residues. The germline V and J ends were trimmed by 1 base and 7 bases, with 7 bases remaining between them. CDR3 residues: CASSQATGGYTF. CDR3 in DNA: TGTGCCAGCAGCCAAGCAACGGGTGGCTACACCTTC.

The CDR3 DNA sequence: TGCGCCAGCAGTGGGGACAGGGGGCGCGGTCGGTCCTACGAGCAGTACTTC. Its translation is CASSGDRGRGRSYEQYF. The rearrangement links TRBV10-2 to TRBJ2-7; 12 bases are a match to TRBD1. CDR1 and CDR2 (germline): WSHSY, SAAADI. The V segment lost 4 bases and the J segment 1 base; nucleotides outside the gene matches: 8. This CDR3 has 17 residues.

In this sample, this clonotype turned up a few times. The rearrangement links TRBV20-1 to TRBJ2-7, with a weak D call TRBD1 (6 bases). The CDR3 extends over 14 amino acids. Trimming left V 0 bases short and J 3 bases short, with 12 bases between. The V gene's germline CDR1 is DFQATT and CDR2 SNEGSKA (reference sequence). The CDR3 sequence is CSARESRDNYEQYF. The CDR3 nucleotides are TGCAGTGCTAGAGAGTCCCGGGACAACTACGAGCAGTACTTC.

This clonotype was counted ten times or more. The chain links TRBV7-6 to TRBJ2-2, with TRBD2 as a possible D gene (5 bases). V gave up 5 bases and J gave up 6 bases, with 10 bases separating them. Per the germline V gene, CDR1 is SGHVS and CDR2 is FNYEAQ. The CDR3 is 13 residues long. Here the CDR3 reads CASSPRVAGELFF. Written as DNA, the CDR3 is TGTGCCAGCAGCCCGAGGGTAGCCGGGGAGCTGTTTTTT.

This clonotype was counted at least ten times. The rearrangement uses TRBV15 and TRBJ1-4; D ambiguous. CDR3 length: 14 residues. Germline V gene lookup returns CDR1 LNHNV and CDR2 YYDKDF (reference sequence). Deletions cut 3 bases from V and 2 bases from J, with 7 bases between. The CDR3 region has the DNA TGTGCCACCAGCAGCGGGCTGACTAATGAAAAACTGTTTTTT. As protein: CATSSGLTNEKLFF.

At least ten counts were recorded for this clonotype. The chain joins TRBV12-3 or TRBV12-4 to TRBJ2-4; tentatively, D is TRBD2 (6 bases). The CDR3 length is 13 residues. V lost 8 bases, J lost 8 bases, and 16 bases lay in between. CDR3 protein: CASGDSWRDIQYF. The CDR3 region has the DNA TGTGCCAGCGGGGACTCTTGGAGGGACATTCAGTACTTC.

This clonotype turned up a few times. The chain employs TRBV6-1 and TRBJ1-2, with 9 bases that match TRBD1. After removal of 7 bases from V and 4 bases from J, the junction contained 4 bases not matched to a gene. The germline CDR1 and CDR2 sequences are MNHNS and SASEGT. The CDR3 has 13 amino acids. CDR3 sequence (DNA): TGTGCCAGCACCGGGACAGGGATCTATGGCTACACCTTC. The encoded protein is CASTGTGIYGYTF.

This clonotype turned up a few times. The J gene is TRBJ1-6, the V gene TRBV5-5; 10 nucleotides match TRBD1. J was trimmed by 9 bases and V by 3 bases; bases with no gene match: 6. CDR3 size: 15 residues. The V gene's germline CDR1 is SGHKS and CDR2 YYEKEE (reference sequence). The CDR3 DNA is TGTGCCAGCAGCTGGACGGGACAGGGGATTTCACCCCTCCACTTT. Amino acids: CASSWTGQGISPLHF.

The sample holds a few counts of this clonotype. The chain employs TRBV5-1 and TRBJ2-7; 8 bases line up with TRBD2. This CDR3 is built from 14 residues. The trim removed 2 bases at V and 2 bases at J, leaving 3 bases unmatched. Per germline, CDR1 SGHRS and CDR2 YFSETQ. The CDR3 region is CASSLRGGPYEQYV. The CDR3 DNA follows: TGCGCCAGCAGCTTACGGGGGGGCCCCTACGAGCAGTACGTC.

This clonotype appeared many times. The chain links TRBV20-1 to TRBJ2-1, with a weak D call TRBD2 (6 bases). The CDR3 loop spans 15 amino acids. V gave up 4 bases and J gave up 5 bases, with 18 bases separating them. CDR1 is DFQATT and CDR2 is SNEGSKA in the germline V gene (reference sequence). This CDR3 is CSATPRGGVNNEQFF. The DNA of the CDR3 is TGCAGTGCTACCCCGAGGGGCGGGGTAAACAATGAGCAGTTCTTC.

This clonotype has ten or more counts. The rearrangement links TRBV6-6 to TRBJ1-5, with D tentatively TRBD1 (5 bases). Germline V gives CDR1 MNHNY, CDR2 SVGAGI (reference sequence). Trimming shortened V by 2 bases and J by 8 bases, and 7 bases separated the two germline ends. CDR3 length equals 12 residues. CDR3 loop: CASSYPTEPQHF. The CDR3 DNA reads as TGTGCCAGCAGTTACCCGACAGAGCCCCAGCATTTT.

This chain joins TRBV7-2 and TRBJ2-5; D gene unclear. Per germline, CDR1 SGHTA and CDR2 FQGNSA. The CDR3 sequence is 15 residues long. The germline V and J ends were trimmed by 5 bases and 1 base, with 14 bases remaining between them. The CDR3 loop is CASSLSFGSQETQYF. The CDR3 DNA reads TGTGCCAGCAGCCTAAGCTTCGGGTCCCAAGAGACCCAGTACTTC.

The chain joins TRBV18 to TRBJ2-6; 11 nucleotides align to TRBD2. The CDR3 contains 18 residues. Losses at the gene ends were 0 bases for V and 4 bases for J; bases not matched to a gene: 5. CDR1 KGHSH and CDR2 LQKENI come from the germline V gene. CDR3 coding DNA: TGTGCCAGCTCACCACCCCTAGCGGGAGGATCGGGGGCCAACGTCCTGACTTTC. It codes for CASSPPLAGGSGANVLTF. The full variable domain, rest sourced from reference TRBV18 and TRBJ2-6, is NAGVMQNPRHLVRRRGQEARLRCSPMKGHSHVYWYRQLPEEGLKFMVYLQKENIIDESGMPKERFSAEFPKEGPSILRIQQVVRGDSAAYFCASSPPLAGGSGANVLTFGAGSRLTVL.

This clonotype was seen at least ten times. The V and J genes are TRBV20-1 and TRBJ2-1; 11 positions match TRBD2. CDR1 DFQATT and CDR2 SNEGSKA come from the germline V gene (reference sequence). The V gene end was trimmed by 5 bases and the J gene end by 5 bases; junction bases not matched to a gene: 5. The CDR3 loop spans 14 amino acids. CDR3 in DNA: TGCAGTGCTTTCCCGGGACTAGCGGACAATGAGCAGTTCTTC. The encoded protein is CSAFPGLADNEQFF.

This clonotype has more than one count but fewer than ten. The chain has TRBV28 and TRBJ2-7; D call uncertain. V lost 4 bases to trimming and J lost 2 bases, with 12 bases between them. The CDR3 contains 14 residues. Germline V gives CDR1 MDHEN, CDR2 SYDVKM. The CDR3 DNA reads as TGTGCCAGCAGTTCCCAACCTGAAACCTACGAGCAGTACGTC. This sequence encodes CASSSQPETYEQYV.

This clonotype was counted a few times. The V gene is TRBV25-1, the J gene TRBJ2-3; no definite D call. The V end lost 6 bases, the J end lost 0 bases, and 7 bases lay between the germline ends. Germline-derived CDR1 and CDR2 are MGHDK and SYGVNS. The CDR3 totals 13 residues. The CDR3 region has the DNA TGTGCCAGCAGCGCAGCTAGCACAGATACGCAGTATTTT. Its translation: CASSAASTDTQYF.

CDR3 in DNA: TGTGCCAGCAGCCAAGAGGTACGTTTAAATGAGCAGTTCTTC. Translated, it gives CASSQEVRLNEQFF. The chain joins TRBV3-1 to TRBJ2-1, with unresolved D. The V gene lost 0 bases and the J gene lost 7 bases, with 10 bases spanning the gap. The CDR3 consists of 14 residues. Germline V gene sequence: CDR1 LGHDT, CDR2 YNNKEL (reference sequence).

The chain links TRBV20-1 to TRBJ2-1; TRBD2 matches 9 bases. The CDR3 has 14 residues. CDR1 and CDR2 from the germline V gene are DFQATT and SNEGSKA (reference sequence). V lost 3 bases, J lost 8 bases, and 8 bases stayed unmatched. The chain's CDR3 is CSASRAGGRDEQFF. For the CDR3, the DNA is TGCAGTGCTAGTAGAGCGGGAGGACGGGATGAGCAGTTCTTC.

The CDR3 sequence: CASSLQQTSYEQYF. CDR3 bases: TGTGCCAGCAGCTTACAACAGACCTCCTACGAGCAGTACTTC. The V and J genes are TRBV7-9 and TRBJ2-7, with no clear D. CDR3 length: 14 residues. With 2 bases removed from V and 0 bases from J, the gap between germline ends came to 8 bases. Germline V lookup: CDR1 SEHNR, CDR2 FQNEAQ (reference sequence).